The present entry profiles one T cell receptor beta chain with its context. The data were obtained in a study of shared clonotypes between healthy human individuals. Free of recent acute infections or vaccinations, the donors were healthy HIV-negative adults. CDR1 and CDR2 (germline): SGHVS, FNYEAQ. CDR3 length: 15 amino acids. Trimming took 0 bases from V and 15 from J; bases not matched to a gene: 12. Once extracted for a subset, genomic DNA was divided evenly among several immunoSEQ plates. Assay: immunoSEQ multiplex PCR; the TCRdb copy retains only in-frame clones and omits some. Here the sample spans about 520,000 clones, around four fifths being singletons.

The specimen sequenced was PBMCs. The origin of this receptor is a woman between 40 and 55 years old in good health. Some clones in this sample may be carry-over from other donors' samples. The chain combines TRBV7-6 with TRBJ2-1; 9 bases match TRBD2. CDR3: CASSLAHGAGGPAFF. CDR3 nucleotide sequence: TGTGCCAGCAGCTTAGCGCACGGGGCGGGAGGGCCCGCGTTCTTC.